The 4 T cell receptor beta chains listed next were all sequenced from one sample in a study of CD8 T cells in ankylosing spondylitis. Study-wide findings and caveats: Blood of patients with ankylosing spondylitis appeared to be characterized by a TCR beta motif of eight highly homologous variants.

TCRdb re-derived calls from the 5' RACE reads in MiXCR, one entry per CDR3 protein. The data show over 450,000 distinct CDR3 sequences, with roughly 12% seen just once and over 6.5% held by the top ten. Antigens of these TCRs are unknown. The specimen sequenced was blood, either unsorted or a sorted T cell fraction (not recorded which). The source of these receptors is a male donor with ankylosing spondylitis.

This clonotype was detected many times. The J gene is TRBJ2-5, the V gene TRBV12-3 or TRBV12-4; D gene uncertain. V gave up 1 base and J gave up 9 bases, with 6 bases separating them. CDR3 size: 11 residues. The DNA of the CDR3 is TGTGCCAGCAGTTTAGGGTTGGCCCAGTACTTC. Encoded protein: CASSLGLAQYF.

This clonotype is medium-sized in the sample. The rearrangement joins TRBV12-3 or TRBV12-4 to TRBJ2-1; 8 bases are shared with TRBD2. This CDR3 is built from 18 residues. Losses at the gene ends were 7 bases for V and 6 bases for J; bases not matched to a gene: 20. The CDR3, as DNA: TGTGCCAGCAACGCTGGGTCGCTCCTAAGCGGGAGAGTCAATGAGCAGTTCTTC. Protein: CASNAGSLLSGRVNEQFF.

The rearrangement links TRBV20-1 to TRBJ1-2; no clear D gene. Trimming pared 0 bases from V and 5 bases from J, leaving 22 bases between. CDR1 DFQATT and CDR2 SNEGSKA come from the germline V gene (reference sequence). The CDR3 extends over 17 amino acids. The CDR3 DNA reads as TGCAGTGCTAGAGATATTGGCCGAGTATCCCGAAGGTATGGCTACACCTTC. Its protein is CSARDIGRVSRRYGYTF.

This clonotype was picked up a small number of times. The rearrangement joins TRBV9 to TRBJ2-1; the D gene is possibly TRBD1 (6 bases). The CDR3 runs to 15 residues. The V gene lost 4 bases and the J gene lost 9 bases, with 20 bases spanning the gap. Germline values: CDR1 SGDLS, CDR2 YYNGEE. The CDR3 DNA is TGTGCCAGCAGCCACAGGGACCGACTACAGGGTGAGCAGTTCTTC. Its translation is CASSHRDRLQGEQFF.